The 29 T cell receptor beta chains below come from one sample, sequenced in a study of blood T cell repertoires in COVID-19. Data came from immunoSEQ multiplex PCR; TCRdb stores just in-frame clones and leaves some out. The repertoire includes roughly 240,000 clones, approximately 85% of them detected once, and 9.1% sits in the top ten. Specimen: PBMCs or T cells enriched from blood (not recorded which). The origin of the receptors is a woman aged 45-65 years with acute COVID-19.

The chain recombines TRBV3-1 (or the pseudogene TRBV3-2) with TRBJ1-6; tentatively, D is TRBD1 (6 bases). The CDR3 has 14 residues. Germline lookup yields CDR1 LGHDT and CDR2 YNNKEL (reference sequence). Trimming removed 5 bases at V and 9 bases at J, with 14 bases between. CDR3: CASSYIEQGSPLHF. DNA of the CDR3: TGTGCCAGCAGCTATATAGAACAGGGTTCACCCCTCCACTTT.

The CDR3 region is CASSEAGTREQYF. CDR3 nucleotides: TGTGCCAGCAGTGAAGCCGGGACTAGGGAGCAGTACTTC. V and J are TRBV6-1 and TRBJ2-7; 8 nucleotides agree with TRBD2. With 0 bases clipped from V and 7 bases from J, the junction kept 2 bases outside the gene matches. Germline lookup yields CDR1 MNHNS and CDR2 SASEGT. This CDR3 is 13 amino acids long.

V gene TRBV7-9 combines with J gene TRBJ1-1, with D hard to call. The CDR3 contains 15 residues. V was cut by 2 bases and J by 1 base, with 11 bases left in between. Per germline, CDR1 SEHNR and CDR2 FQNEAQ (reference sequence). The CDR3 DNA reads as TGTGCCAGCAGCTTATTAGCCGGCGGGAACACTGAAGCTTTCTTT. Translated, it gives CASSLLAGGNTEAFF.

The chain carries TRBV23-1 and TRBJ1-2; TRBD1 is a possible D gene (5 bases). TRBV23-1 is marked as an open reading frame, function uncertain. The V end was cut by 2 bases, the J end by 3 bases, with 28 bases between. This CDR3 contains 20 residues. The CDR3 is CASSQTQNSVVSPGDYGYTF. DNA of the CDR3: TGCGCCAGCAGTCAAACCCAAAACTCGGTGGTCTCCCCGGGGGACTATGGCTACACCTTC.

The V call is TRBV30, the J call TRBJ1-2; the match to TRBD1 covers 8 bases. Trimming cost V 3 bases and J 0 bases; bases outside gene matches: 9. The length of the CDR3 is 16 residues. Germline V gene lookup returns CDR1 GTSNPN and CDR2 SVGIG (reference sequence). The CDR3 is CAWRGDRRATNYGYTF. CDR3 bases: TGTGCCTGGAGAGGGGACAGGAGAGCTACTAACTATGGCTACACCTTC.

The chain has TRBV7-9 and TRBJ1-1; no clear D. The CDR3 has 12 residues. CDR1 SEHNR and CDR2 FQNEAQ come from the germline V gene (reference sequence). The V and J ends lost 1 base and 7 bases respectively, with 7 bases between them. The CDR3 here is CASSLGGSEAFF. For the CDR3, the DNA is TGTGCCAGCAGCTTAGGCGGCAGTGAAGCTTTCTTT.

V usage is TRBV30 and J usage is TRBJ1-2; D might be TRBD1 (5 bases). V gave up 4 bases and J gave up 0 bases, with 15 bases separating them. This CDR3 has 15 amino acids. Germline V gene lookup returns CDR1 GTSNPN and CDR2 SVGIG (reference sequence). The CDR3 bases are TGTGCCTGGATATCCCAGGGCCGAGCTAACTATGGCTACACCTTC. This codes for CAWISQGRANYGYTF.

The CDR3 DNA follows: TGTGCCAGCAGCCGGACTAGCGGGGCGGCGGGTACGCAGTATTTT. Translating it yields CASSRTSGAAGTQYF. The chain recombines TRBV3-1 (or the pseudogene TRBV3-2) with TRBJ2-3, with TRBD2 identical over 12 bases. Germline V gene sequence: CDR1 LGHDT, CDR2 YNNKEL (reference sequence). The CDR3 is 15 residues long. V trimming: 4 bases; J trimming: 8 bases; junction bases outside the gene matches: 7.

In this sample, this clone turned up once. This rearrangement joins TRBV18 to TRBJ1-3; 8 nucleotides align to TRBD1. Trimming cost V 3 bases and J 0 bases; bases outside gene matches: 1. The CDR3 contains 15 residues. Germline V CDR1 and CDR2: KGHSH, LQKENI. The CDR3 protein is CASSPDRASGNTIYF. CDR3 sequence (DNA): TGTGCCAGCTCACCGGACAGGGCCTCTGGAAACACCATATATTTT.

The chain combines TRBV15 with TRBJ1-2, with a possible D match to TRBD1 (6 bases). The CDR3 loop spans 14 amino acids. Germline values: CDR1 LNHNV, CDR2 YYDKDF (reference sequence). V lost 5 bases, J lost 4 bases, and 14 bases lay in between. The CDR3 loop reads CATSPGGAAYGYTF. CDR3 bases: TGTGCCACCAGCCCCGGGGGGGCAGCCTATGGCTACACCTTC. Full variable domain (remainder filled in from reference TRBV15 and TRBJ1-2): DAMVIQNPRYQVTQFGKPVTLSCSQTLNHNVMYWYQQKSSQAPKLLFHYYDKDFNNEADTPDNFQSRRPNTSFCFLDIRSPGLGDTAMYLCATSPGGAAYGYTFGSGTRLTVV.

The V and J genes are TRBV5-1 and TRBJ2-5; the D gene is possibly TRBD1 (6 bases). The CDR3 runs to 16 residues. V was pared by 4 bases and J by 2 bases, with 18 bases between. Germline CDR1 is SGHRS and CDR2 is YFSETQ. CDR3 region: CASSLQGGTSQETQYF. CDR3 in DNA: TGCGCCAGCAGCCTCCAAGGGGGTACGTCGCAAGAGACCCAGTACTTC.

The chain links TRBV6-4 to TRBJ2-1; 8 bases align to TRBD1. CDR1 is MRHNA and CDR2 is SNTAGT in the germline V gene. The CDR3 runs 15 residues. With 2 bases clipped from V and 8 bases from J, the junction kept 8 bases outside the gene matches. CDR3 protein: CASSDERTGFDEQFF. The CDR3, as DNA: TGTGCCAGCAGTGACGAGCGGACAGGGTTCGATGAGCAGTTCTTC.

J is TRBJ1-1 and V is TRBV9; TRBD1 agrees at 7 bases. This CDR3 region has 16 residues. V was pared by 2 bases and J by 3 bases, with 10 bases of the junction left unmatched. Per the germline V gene, CDR1 is SGDLS and CDR2 is YYNGEE. CDR3 sequence reads: CASSVYDRDKDTEAFF. The CDR3 DNA reads as TGTGCCAGCAGCGTTTATGACAGGGACAAGGACACTGAAGCTTTCTTT.

V usage is TRBV5-6 and J usage is TRBJ1-1, with 7 bases matching TRBD1. Losses at the gene ends were 4 bases for V and 0 bases for J; bases not matched to a gene: 6. In germline, CDR1 is SGHDT, CDR2 YYEEEE. This CDR3 spans 15 amino acids. CDR3 in amino acids: CASSPDTGVNTEAFF. As DNA, the CDR3 is TGTGCCAGCAGCCCCGACACAGGGGTGAACACTGAAGCTTTCTTT.

As to this clone: This same CDR3 is encoded by further DNA sequences in the sample. V usage is TRBV5-1 and J usage is TRBJ1-3; the D is unclear. Germline CDR1 SGHRS, CDR2 YFSETQ. V was pared by 2 bases and J by 0 bases, with 6 bases between. The CDR3 has 14 amino acids. The CDR3 sequence: CASSLQSSGNTIYF. For the CDR3, the DNA is TGCGCCAGCAGCTTACAAAGCTCTGGAAACACCATATATTTT.

The chain recombines TRBV30 with TRBJ2-4, with D perhaps TRBD2 (7 bases). Trimming pared 2 bases from V and 3 bases from J, leaving 17 bases between. Germline assignment: CDR1 GTSNPN and CDR2 SVGIG (reference sequence). The CDR3 has 16 amino acids. CDR3 sequence: CAWSLRLAGVKNIQYF. As DNA, the CDR3 is TGTGCCTGGAGTCTCAGACTAGCAGGGGTCAAAAACATTCAGTACTTC.

The genes are TRBV19 and TRBJ2-7, with D maybe TRBD1 (6 bases). The V and J ends lost 6 bases and 0 bases respectively, with 12 bases between them. The CDR3 length is 14 residues. Germline V gene sequence: CDR1 LNHDA, CDR2 SQIVND (reference sequence). CDR3 bases: TGTGCCAGTAGGGGGGCAGGGAGCTCCTACGAGCAGTACTTC. Residues: CASRGAGSSYEQYF.

J is TRBJ2-2 and V is TRBV18, with TRBD1 matching 10 bases. Germline-derived CDR1 and CDR2 are KGHSH and LQKENI. V dropped 6 bases and J dropped 0; count of bases not matched to a gene: 4. The CDR3 totals 16 residues. The CDR3 DNA is TGTGCCAGCTCCCGGACAGGGGGGGCGAACACCGGGGAGCTGTTTTTT. Its protein is CASSRTGGANTGELFF. Together with reference TRBV18 and TRBJ2-2, the CDR3 gives the full variable domain: NAGVMQNPRHLVRRRGQEARLRCSPMKGHSHVYWYRQLPEEGLKFMVYLQKENIIDESGMPKERFSAEFPKEGPSILRIQQVVRGDSAAYFCASSRTGGANTGELFFGEGSRLTVL.

This chain links TRBV19 with TRBJ1-2; 7 bases map to TRBD1. V trimming: 8 bases; J trimming: 2 bases; junction bases outside the gene matches: 5. In germline, CDR1 is LNHDA, CDR2 SQIVND (reference sequence). The CDR3 length is 13 residues. The CDR3 reads CASADRANYGYTF. DNA for the CDR3: TGTGCCAGTGCAGACAGGGCAAACTATGGCTACACCTTC.

The rearrangement links TRBV7-2 to TRBJ2-1, with 9 bases lining up with TRBD2. Germline assignment: CDR1 SGHTA and CDR2 FQGNSA. V dropped 5 bases and J dropped 0; count of bases not matched to a gene: 2. There are 15 residues in the CDR3. Here the CDR3 reads CASSSGGSSYNEQFF. The CDR3 coding sequence is TGTGCCAGCAGCAGCGGGGGGAGCTCCTACAATGAGCAGTTCTTC.

J is TRBJ1-5 and V is TRBV29-1, with 8 bases matching TRBD1. The V gene end was trimmed by 6 bases and the J gene end by 2 bases; junction bases not matched to a gene: 6. The CDR3 has 14 residues. The germline V gene has CDR1 SQVTM and CDR2 ANQGSEA. CDR3 coding DNA: TGCAGCGTGATAGACAGGGGCCGCAATCAGCCCCAGCATTTT. Protein product: CSVIDRGRNQPQHF. Supplemented by reference TRBV29-1 and TRBJ1-5, the full variable domain reads SAVISQKPSRDICQRGTSLTIQCQVDSQVTMMFWYRQQPGQSLTLIATANQGSEATYESGFVIDKFPISRPNLTFSTLTVSNMSPEDSSIYLCSVIDRGRNQPQHFGDGTRLSIL.

Of note for this clone: At one boundary the junction diverges from the germline segment, which might be a read error. The chain combines TRBV30 with TRBJ1-2, with no clear D. The CDR3 consists of 11 residues. Germline CDR1 GTSNPN, CDR2 SVGIG (reference sequence). For the CDR3, the DNA is TGTGCCTGGAGCCCGGTTCAGGCCAAGATCTTC. It codes for CAWSPVQAKIF.

The rearrangement links TRBV5-1 to TRBJ1-3; 9 nucleotides align to TRBD1. Germline V gene lookup returns CDR1 SGHRS and CDR2 YFSETQ. V shed 7 bases, J shed 1 base, and the junction held 0 bases outside the gene matches. The CDR3 is made up of 13 amino acids. CDR3 sequence (DNA): TGCGCCAGCGGGACAGGGTCTGGAAACACCATATATTTT. This translates into CASGTGSGNTIYF.

This clone was counted once. V and J are TRBV5-4 and TRBJ1-2; 10 bases are shared with TRBD1. CDR1 and CDR2 (germline): SGHNT, YYREEE (reference sequence). The CDR3 totals 16 residues. Trimming took 4 bases from V and 6 from J; bases not matched to a gene: 12. CDR3 loop: CASSPQPGQGRNGYTF. In nucleotides, the CDR3 is TGTGCCAGCAGCCCTCAACCGGGACAGGGGAGGAATGGCTACACCTTC.

This clone came up a few times. The genes are TRBV29-1 and TRBJ2-1; TRBD2 matches 9 bases. CDR1 SQVTM and CDR2 ANQGSEA come from the germline V gene. J gave up 7 bases and V 7 bases, and 8 bases lay outside the gene matches. This CDR3 spans 13 amino acids. DNA of the CDR3: TGCAGCGCTCTACTAGCGGGCCAAAATGAGCAGTTCTTC. It codes for CSALLAGQNEQFF.

This clone was seen a few times. This chain joins TRBV18 and TRBJ1-2; D gene unclear. The CDR3 contains 11 residues. Trimming took 6 bases from V and 4 from J, leaving 6 bases between them. Germline assignment: CDR1 KGHSH and CDR2 LQKENI. The DNA of the CDR3 is TGTGCCAGCTCCACTGTCTATGGCTACACCTTC. As protein: CASSTVYGYTF.

The chain uses TRBV7-8 and TRBJ2-1, with 9 bases aligning to TRBD2. The CDR3 spans 16 residues. The germline V gene has CDR1 SGHVS and CDR2 FQNEAQ. Germline trimming cut 4 bases from V and 5 bases from J; bases unmatched to any gene: 9. The CDR3 region is CASSYGSGGANNEQFF. Here the CDR3 DNA reads TGTGCCAGCAGCTATGGTAGCGGGGGAGCCAACAATGAGCAGTTCTTC. The variable domain in full, completed from reference TRBV7-8 and TRBJ2-1, reads GAGVSQSPRYKVAKRGQDVALRCDPISGHVSLFWYQQALGQGPEFLTYFQNEAQLDKSGLPSDRFFAERPEGSVSTLKIQRTQQEDSAVYLCASSYGSGGANNEQFFGPGTRLTVL.

This clone has more than one count but fewer than ten. The rearrangement uses TRBV5-6 and TRBJ1-2, with D unclear. The CDR3 consists of 14 residues. Germline V gene data show CDR1 as SGHDT and CDR2 as YYEEEE. Trimming stripped 4 bases from V and 2 bases from J, with 12 bases between. In nucleotides, the CDR3 is TGTGCCAGCAGCCGATCAGGAACGAACTATGGCTACACCTTC. It yields the protein CASSRSGTNYGYTF.

The chain couples TRBV3-1 (or the pseudogene TRBV3-2) to TRBJ1-2, with 9 bases aligning to TRBD1. This CDR3 is built from 14 residues. With V trimmed by 5 bases and J by 7 bases, 8 bases remained unmatched. CDR1 is LGHDT, CDR2 YNNKEL, per germline (reference sequence). In nucleotides, the CDR3 is TGTGCCAGCAGCGAGGACCGGGACAGGGCTGGCTACACCTTC. This gives the protein CASSEDRDRAGYTF.